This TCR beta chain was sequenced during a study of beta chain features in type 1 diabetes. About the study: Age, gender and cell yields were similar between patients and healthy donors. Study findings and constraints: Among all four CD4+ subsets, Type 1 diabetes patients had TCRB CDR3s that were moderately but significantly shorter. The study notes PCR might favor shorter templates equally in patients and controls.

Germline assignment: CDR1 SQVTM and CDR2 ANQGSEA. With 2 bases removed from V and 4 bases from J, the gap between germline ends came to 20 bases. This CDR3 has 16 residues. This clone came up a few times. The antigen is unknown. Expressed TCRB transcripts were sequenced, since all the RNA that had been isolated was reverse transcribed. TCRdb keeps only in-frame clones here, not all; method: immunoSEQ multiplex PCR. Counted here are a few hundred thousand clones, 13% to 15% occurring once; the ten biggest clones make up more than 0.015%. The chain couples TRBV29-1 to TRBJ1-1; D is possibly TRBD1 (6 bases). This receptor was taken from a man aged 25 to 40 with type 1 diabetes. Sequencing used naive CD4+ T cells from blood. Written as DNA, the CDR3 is TGCAGCGTTGAATATCAGGGGCTGCAGTGGAGCACTGAAGCTTTCTTT. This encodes CSVEYQGLQWSTEAFF. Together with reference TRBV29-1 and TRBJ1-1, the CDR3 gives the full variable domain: SAVISQKPSRDICQRGTSLTIQCQVDSQVTMMFWYRQQPGQSLTLIATANQGSEATYESGFVIDKFPISRPNLTFSTLTVSNMSPEDSSIYLCSVEYQGLQWSTEAFFGQGTRLTVV.